The 4 T cell receptor beta chains in this list originate from one sample, sequenced in a study of CD8+CD57+ T cells in acquired aplastic anemia. The study profiled TCR beta VDJ and CDR3 using genomic DNA as template. TCRdb re-called the reads with MiXCR, one entry per CDR3 protein. The table lists 100,000 to 150,000 distinct CDR3 sequences, 48% of them singletons. Sequencing was performed on sorted CD4+, CD8+, or CD8+CD57+ T cells (not recorded which) from PBMCs. Receptors originate from a human donor in good health, serving as a control.

This clonotype appeared many times. The V gene is TRBV6-4, the J gene TRBJ2-1; D perhaps matches TRBD2 (6 bases). V was clipped by 4 bases and J by 3 bases, with 7 bases between them. Germline CDR1 MRHNA, CDR2 SNTAGT. CDR3 length equals 13 residues. The CDR3 DNA sequence: TGTGCCAGCAGTGCGGGGGTCTACAATGAGCAGTTCTTC. It specifies CASSAGVYNEQFF.

Points on this clonotype: This clone may be a read error of a much larger clone one base away. V gene TRBV7-9 combines with J gene TRBJ2-7; a possible D gene is TRBD2 (6 bases). V was cut by 5 bases and J by 5 bases, with 10 bases left in between. Germline-derived CDR1 and CDR2 are SEHNR and FQNEAQ (reference sequence). This CDR3 is 12 amino acids long. The CDR3 DNA follows: TGTGCCAGCAGCCGACCGGGGGACGAGCAGTACTTC. It specifies CASSRPGDEQYF.

V usage is TRBV4-2 and J usage is TRBJ2-7, with D unresolved. V was pared by 0 bases and J by 1 base, with 4 bases between. Germline CDR1 and CDR2: LGHNA and YNFKEQ. CDR3 length: 13 amino acids. The DNA of the CDR3 is TGTGCCAGCAGCCAAGAGATATCCTACGAGCAGTACTTC. Amino acid sequence: CASSQEISYEQYF.

For this clonotype: A read error may be the cause here, since a much bigger clone is one base away. The chain uses TRBV12-3 or TRBV12-4 and TRBJ2-2; D may be TRBD1 (5 bases). The CDR3 loop spans 14 amino acids. Here the CDR3 DNA reads TGTTCCAGCAGGCCTCAGGGTTCCACCGGGGAGCTGTTTTTT. Translating it yields CSSRPQGSTGELFF.